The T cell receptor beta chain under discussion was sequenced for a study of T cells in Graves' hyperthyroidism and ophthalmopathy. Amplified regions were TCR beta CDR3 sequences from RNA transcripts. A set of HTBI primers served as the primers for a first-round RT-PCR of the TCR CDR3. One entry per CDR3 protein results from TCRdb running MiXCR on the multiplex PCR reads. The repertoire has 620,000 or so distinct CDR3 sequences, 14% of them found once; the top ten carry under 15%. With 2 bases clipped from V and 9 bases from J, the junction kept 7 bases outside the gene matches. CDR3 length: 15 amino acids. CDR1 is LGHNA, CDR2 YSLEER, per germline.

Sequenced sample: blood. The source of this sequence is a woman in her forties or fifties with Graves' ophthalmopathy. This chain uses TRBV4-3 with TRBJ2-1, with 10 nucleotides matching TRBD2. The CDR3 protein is CASSQSVLAGAEQFF. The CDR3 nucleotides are TGCGCCAGCAGCCAATCCGTCCTAGCGGGAGCTGAGCAGTTCTTC.